This paragraph reports one TCR beta chain. The antigen is not known. Germline V lookup: CDR1 LNHDA, CDR2 SQIVND (reference sequence). V lost 3 bases to trimming and J lost 6 bases, with 18 bases between them. CDR3 length: 16 residues. The record originates from a study of OX40 agonist ivuxolimab in advanced cancers. As for the study in general: Patients receiving dose escalation had hepatocellular carcinoma, melanoma, renal cell or head and neck cancer. The dose-escalation cohort was over 65% male, with a mean age of 60 years, ranging about 23 to 79. Study-wide points: Antigens targeted by the expanded peripheral T cells were not determined. At doses 0.1 to 3.0 mg/kg, CD4+ and CD8+ clones expanded.

Clones were read by immunoSEQ multiplex PCR, and TCRdb kept only the in-frame ones, dropping some. The repertoire holds under 70,000 clones, with roughly 80% as singletons. This sequence originates from an adult with an advanced solid tumor such as melanoma, head and neck, liver or kidney cancer. This chain links TRBV19 with TRBJ2-1; D is perhaps TRBD1 (5 bases). This material consisted of CD4+ or CD8+ T cells sorted from blood, taken in a trial of the OX40 agonist ivuxolimab. CDR3 protein: CASSIDPGTQGNEQFF. The CDR3, as DNA: TGTGCCAGTAGTATTGATCCGGGCACCCAGGGCAATGAGCAGTTCTTC.